This T cell receptor beta chain was recovered during a study of control samples from healthy donors and cancer patients. Clones were read by immunoSEQ multiplex PCR, and TCRdb kept only the in-frame ones, dropping some. This sample has tens of thousands of clones, with 94% found just once. V shed 7 bases and J shed 3 bases, with 12 bases lying between them. Germline CDR1 reads SNHLY; CDR2 reads FYNNEI. CDR3 length: 13 residues. The J gene is TRBJ1-2, the V gene TRBV2, with D perhaps matching TRBD1 (6 bases). The sample consisted of blood. The TCR originated in a man between 25 and 39 years old in good health. This chain's CDR3 is CASTLGADYGYTF. The CDR3 DNA sequence: TGTGCCAGCACCTTGGGGGCAGACTATGGCTACACCTTC. Filled out from reference TRBV2 and TRBJ1-2, the complete variable domain reads EPEVTQTPSHQVTQMGQEVILRCVPISNHLYFYWYRQILGQKVEFLVSFYNNEISEKSEIFDDQFSVERPDGSNFTLKIRSTKLEDSAMYFCASTLGADYGYTFGSGTRLTVV.